This T cell receptor (beta chain) appears in the sequencing data of a study of T cell responses to AZD1222 COVID-19 vaccine. A note on this clone: Its antigen remains unknown.

Study-level points and caveats: Nearly half of spike-specific TCRs reportedly target unmutated variant regions.

Trimming pared 4 bases from V and 7 bases from J, leaving 20 bases between. Germline V gene sequence: CDR1 MNHEY, CDR2 SVGAGI. This CDR3 has 16 amino acids. The protocol was immunoSEQ multiplex PCR, while the TCRdb copy is restricted to in-frame clones and leaves out a portion. The table includes about 150,000 clones, roughly nine tenths detected once. The source of this sequence is an adult who received the AZD1222 COVID-19 vaccine. The sample consisted of peripheral blood, taken 28 days after the second AZD1222 dose. This rearrangement joins TRBV6-5 to TRBJ2-1, with D perhaps TRBD1 or TRBD2 (5 bases each). CDR3 sequence (DNA): TGTGCCAGCAGTTCCCCAACTAGTCTGGGGCATAATGAGCAGTTCTTC. Its protein is CASSSPTSLGHNEQFF.